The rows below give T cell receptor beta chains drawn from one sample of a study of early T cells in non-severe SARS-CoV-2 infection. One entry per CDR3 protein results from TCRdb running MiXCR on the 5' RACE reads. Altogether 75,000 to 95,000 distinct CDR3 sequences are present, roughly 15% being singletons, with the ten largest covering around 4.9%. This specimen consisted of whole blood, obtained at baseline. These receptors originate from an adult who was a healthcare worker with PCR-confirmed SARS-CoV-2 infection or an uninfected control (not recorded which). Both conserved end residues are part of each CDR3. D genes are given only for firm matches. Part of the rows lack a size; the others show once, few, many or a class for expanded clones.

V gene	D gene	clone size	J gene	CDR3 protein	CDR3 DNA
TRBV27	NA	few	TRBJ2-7	CASSLSGGNYEQYF	TGTGCCAGCAGTTTATCTGGAGGTAACTACGAGCAGTACTTC
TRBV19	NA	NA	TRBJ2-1	CASPSRGAPNEQFF	TGTGCCAGTCCCTCCCGAGGGGCGCCCAATGAGCAGTTCTTC
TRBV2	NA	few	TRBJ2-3	CASSEQGRADTQYF	TGTGCCAGCAGTGAACAGGGGAGGGCAGATACGCAGTATTTT
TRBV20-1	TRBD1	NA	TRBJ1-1	CSARDEGAVEKDPFF	TGCAGTGCTAGAGATGAGGGGGCGGTCGAAAAAGATCCTTTCTTT
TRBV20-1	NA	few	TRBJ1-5	CSARQDSNQPQHF	TGCAGTGCGCGACAGGATAGCAATCAGCCCCAGCATTTT
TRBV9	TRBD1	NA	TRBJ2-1	CASSVDTGTGVHNEQFF	TGTGCCAGCAGCGTAGATACCGGGACAGGGGTTCACAATGAGCAGTTCTTC
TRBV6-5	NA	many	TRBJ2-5	CASSRLGGTQYF	TGTGCCAGCAGCCGACTAGGAGGGACCCAGTACTTC
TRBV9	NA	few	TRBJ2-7	CASGTGGSFYEQYF	TGTGCCAGCGGAACAGGTGGCAGCTTCTACGAGCAGTACTTC
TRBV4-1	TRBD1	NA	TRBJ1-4	CASRADTGGYEKLFF	TGCGCCAGCAGGGCTGATACAGGGGGATATGAAAAACTGTTTTTT
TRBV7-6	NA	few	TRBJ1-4	CASSLAYSDNEKLFF	TGTGCCAGCAGCTTAGCGTATTCGGATAATGAAAAACTGTTTTTT
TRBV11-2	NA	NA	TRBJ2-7	CASSSDGGHYEQYF	TGTGCCAGCAGCTCAGATGGGGGCCACTACGAGCAGTACTTC
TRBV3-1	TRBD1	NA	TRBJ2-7	CASSLQGEQYF	TGTGCCAGCAGCTTACAGGGGGAGCAGTACTTC
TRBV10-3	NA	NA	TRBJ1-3	CATGGGNTIYF	TGTGCCACCGGCGGTGGAAACACCATATATTTT
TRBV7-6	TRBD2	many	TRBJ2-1	CASSRKLANSFNEQFF	TGTGCCAGCAGCCGGAAACTAGCGAATAGTTTTAATGAGCAGTTCTTC
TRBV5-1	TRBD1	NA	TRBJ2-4	CASSGDRGRGNIQYF	TGCGCCAGCAGCGGCGACAGGGGTCGCGGAAACATTCAGTACTTC
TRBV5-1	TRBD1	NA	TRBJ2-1	CASSLGQGINEQFF	TGCGCCAGCAGCTTGGGACAGGGGATTAATGAGCAGTTCTTC
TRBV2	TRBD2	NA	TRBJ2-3	CASSPYGSGGTDTQYF	TGTGCCAGCAGTCCCTACGGGAGCGGGGGCACAGATACGCAGTATTTT
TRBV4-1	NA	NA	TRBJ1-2	CASSHPGTTRGGYTF	TGCGCCAGCAGCCACCCAGGAACGACCCGCGGGGGCTACACCTTC
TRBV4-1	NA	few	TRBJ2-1	CASSQGAGHHNEQFF	TGCGCCAGCAGCCAAGGGGCAGGGCATCACAATGAGCAGTTCTTC
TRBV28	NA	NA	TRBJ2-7	CATHGRFGPDYDQYF	TGTGCCACGCACGGCCGCTTTGGCCCCGACTACGATCAGTACTTC
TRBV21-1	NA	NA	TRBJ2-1	CASSKARTIVLVYNEQFF	TGTGCCAGCAGCAAAGCAAGGACTATCGTCCTGGTCTACAATGAGCAGTTCTTC
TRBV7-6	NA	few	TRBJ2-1	CASSFDYDEQFF	TGTGCCAGCAGCTTTGACTACGATGAGCAGTTCTTC
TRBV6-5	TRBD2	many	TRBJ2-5	CASSWGAGSQETQYF	TGTGCCAGCAGTTGGGGAGCGGGAAGCCAAGAGACCCAGTACTTC
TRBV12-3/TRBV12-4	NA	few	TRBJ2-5	CASIGPGEETQYF	TGTGCCAGTATAGGTCCCGGGGAAGAGACCCAGTACTTC
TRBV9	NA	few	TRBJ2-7	CASSVGATYEQYF	TGTGCCAGCAGCGTAGGGGCTACCTACGAGCAGTACTTC
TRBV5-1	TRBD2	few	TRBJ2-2	CASSSAGGTGELFF	TGCGCCAGCAGCTCGGCGGGAGGTACCGGGGAGCTGTTTTTT
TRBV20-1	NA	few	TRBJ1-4	CSATYRAGATNEKLFF	TGCAGTGCTACCTACAGGGCGGGGGCAACTAATGAAAAACTGTTTTTT
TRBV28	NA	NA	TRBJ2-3	CASSLGYTDTQYF	TGTGCCAGCAGTTTGGGCTACACAGATACGCAGTATTTT
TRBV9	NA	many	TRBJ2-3	CASSAIAARDTQYF	TGTGCCAGCAGCGCGATTGCGGCAAGAGATACGCAGTATTTT
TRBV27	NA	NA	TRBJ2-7	CASSFIATGFYEQYF	TGTGCCAGCAGTTTCATAGCGACGGGTTTCTACGAGCAGTACTTC
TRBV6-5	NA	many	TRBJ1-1	CASRQTTANTEAFF	TGTGCCAGCAGGCAGACGACAGCCAACACTGAAGCTTTCTTT
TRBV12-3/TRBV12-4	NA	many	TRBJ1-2	CASSQGNYGYTF	TGTGCCAGCAGCCAGGGAAACTATGGCTACACCTTC
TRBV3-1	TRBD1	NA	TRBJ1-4	CASRLSTGQNEKLFF	TGTGCCAGCCGATTATCGACAGGGCAAAATGAAAAACTGTTTTTT
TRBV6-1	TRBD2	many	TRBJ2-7	CASTITSGSVYEQYF	TGTGCCAGCACTATAACTAGCGGGAGTGTTTACGAGCAGTACTTC
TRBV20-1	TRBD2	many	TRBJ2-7	CSARDSQLAGGGEQYF	TGCAGTGCTAGAGATTCCCAACTAGCGGGAGGGGGTGAGCAGTACTTC
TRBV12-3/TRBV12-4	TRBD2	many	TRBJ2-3	CASRNSGATQYF	TGTGCCAGCAGAAATAGCGGGGCGACGCAGTATTTT
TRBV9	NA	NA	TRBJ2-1	CASSVDVEDNEQFF	TGTGCCAGCAGCGTAGATGTGGAGGACAATGAGCAGTTCTTC
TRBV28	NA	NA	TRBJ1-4	CASSLGGGYNEKLFF	TGTGCCAGCAGTTTAGGGGGTGGATATAATGAAAAACTGTTTTTT
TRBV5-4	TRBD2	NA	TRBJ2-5	CASSLGLAGGLETQYF	TGTGCCAGCAGCTTGGGACTAGCGGGAGGGCTGGAGACCCAGTACTTC
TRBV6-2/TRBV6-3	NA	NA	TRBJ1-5	CASSYSGGNQPQHF	TGTGCCAGCAGTTATTCAGGGGGCAATCAGCCCCAGCATTTT
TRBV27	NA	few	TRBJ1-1	CASSLSAAAEAFF	TGTGCCAGCAGTTTATCGGCGGCAGCTGAAGCTTTCTTT
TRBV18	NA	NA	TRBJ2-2	CASSPRVPGSTGELFF	TGTGCCAGCTCACCGAGGGTTCCAGGGTCAACCGGGGAGCTGTTTTTT
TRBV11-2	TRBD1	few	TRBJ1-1	CASSPTNGQGIAFF	TGTGCCAGCAGCCCCACCAACGGACAGGGGATTGCTTTCTTT
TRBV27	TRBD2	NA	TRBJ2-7	CASSLTGREGLLGAYEQYF	TGTGCCAGCAGTTTGACGGGTCGGGAGGGCCTTCTGGGCGCCTACGAGCAGTACTTC
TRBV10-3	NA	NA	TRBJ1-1	CAISYRERGRNTEAFF	TGTGCCATCAGTTACAGGGAGCGGGGAAGGAACACTGAAGCTTTCTTT
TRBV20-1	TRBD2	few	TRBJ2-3	CSAGLAGPDTQYF	TGCAGTGCCGGACTAGCGGGGCCAGATACGCAGTATTTT
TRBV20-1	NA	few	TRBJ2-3	CSATTDTQYF	TGCAGTGCTACCACAGATACGCAGTATTTT
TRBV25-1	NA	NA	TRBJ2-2	CASSDTFGELFF	TGTGCCAGCAGTGATACTTTCGGGGAGCTGTTTTTT
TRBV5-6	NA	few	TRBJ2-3	CASSFGTGTDTQYF	TGTGCCAGCAGCTTCGGGACTGGCACAGATACGCAGTATTTT
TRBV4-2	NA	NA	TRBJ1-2	CASSQEGSSYGYTF	TGTGCCAGCAGCCAAGAAGGATCGAGCTATGGCTACACCTTC
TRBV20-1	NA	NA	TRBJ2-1	CSARDLVWSSYNEQFF	TGCAGTGCTAGAGATTTGGTGTGGTCTTCCTACAATGAGCAGTTCTTC